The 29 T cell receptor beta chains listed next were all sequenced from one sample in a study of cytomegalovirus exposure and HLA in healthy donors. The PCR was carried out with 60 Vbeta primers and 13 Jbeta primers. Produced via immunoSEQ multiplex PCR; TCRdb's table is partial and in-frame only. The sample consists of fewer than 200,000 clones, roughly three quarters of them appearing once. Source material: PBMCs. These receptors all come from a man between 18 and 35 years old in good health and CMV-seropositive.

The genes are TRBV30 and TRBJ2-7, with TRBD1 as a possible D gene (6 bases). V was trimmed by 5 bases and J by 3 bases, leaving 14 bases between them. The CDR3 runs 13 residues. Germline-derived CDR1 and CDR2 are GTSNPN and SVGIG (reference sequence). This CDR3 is CAWQVMDSYEQYF. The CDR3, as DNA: TGTGCCTGGCAAGTTATGGACAGCTACGAGCAGTACTTC.

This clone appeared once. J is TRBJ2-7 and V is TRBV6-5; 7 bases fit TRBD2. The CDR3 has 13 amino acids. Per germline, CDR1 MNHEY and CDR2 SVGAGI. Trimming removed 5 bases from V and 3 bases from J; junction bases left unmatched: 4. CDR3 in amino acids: CASSRTSFYEQYF. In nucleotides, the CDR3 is TGTGCCAGCAGTAGGACTAGTTTCTACGAGCAGTACTTC.

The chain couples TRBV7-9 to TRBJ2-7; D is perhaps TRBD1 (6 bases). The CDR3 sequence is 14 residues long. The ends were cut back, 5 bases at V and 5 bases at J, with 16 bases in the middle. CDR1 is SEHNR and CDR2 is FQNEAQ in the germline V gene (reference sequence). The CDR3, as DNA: TGTGCCAGCAGCAATTTTCAGGGGTTCGACGAGCAGTACTTC. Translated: CASSNFQGFDEQYF.

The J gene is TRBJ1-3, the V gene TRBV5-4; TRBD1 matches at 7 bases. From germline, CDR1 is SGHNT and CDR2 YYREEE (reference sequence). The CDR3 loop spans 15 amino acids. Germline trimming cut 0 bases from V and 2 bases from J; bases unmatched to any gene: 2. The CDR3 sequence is CASSLDRGTGNTIYF. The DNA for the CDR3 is TGTGCCAGCAGCTTGGACAGGGGAACTGGAAACACCATATATTTT.

CDR3 nucleotides: TGTGCCAGCAGCCCCCAGGGGACAGGGAGGGGTGAGACCCAGTACTTC. It codes for CASSPQGTGRGETQYF. The J gene is TRBJ2-5, the V gene TRBV7-2; TRBD1 aligns across 9 bases. Germline CDR1 reads SGHTA; CDR2 reads FQGNSA. V shed 5 bases and J 5 bases; nucleotides not matched to a gene: 12. This CDR3 comprises 16 residues.

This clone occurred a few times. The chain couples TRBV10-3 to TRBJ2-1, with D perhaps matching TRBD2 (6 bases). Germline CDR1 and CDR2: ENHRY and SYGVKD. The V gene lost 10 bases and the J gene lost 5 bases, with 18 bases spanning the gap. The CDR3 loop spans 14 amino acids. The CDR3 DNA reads TGTGCCACCCGGGGACTTCTCCCCCACAATGAGCAGTTCTTC. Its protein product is CATRGLLPHNEQFF.

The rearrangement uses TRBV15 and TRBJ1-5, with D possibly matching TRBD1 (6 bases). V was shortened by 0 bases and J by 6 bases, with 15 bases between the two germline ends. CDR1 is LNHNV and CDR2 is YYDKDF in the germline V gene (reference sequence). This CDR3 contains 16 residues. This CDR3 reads CATSRDRGGKGQPQHF. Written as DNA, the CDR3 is TGTGCCACCAGCAGAGATCGGGGGGGCAAAGGTCAGCCCCAGCATTTT. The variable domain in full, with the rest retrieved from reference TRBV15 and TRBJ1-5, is DAMVIQNPRYQVTQFGKPVTLSCSQTLNHNVMYWYQQKSSQAPKLLFHYYDKDFNNEADTPDNFQSRRPNTSFCFLDIRSPGLGDTAMYLCATSRDRGGKGQPQHFGDGTRLSIL.

The CDR3 DNA follows: TGTGCCAGCAGCGTAATGCTTAGCTCGGGCTCTGGGGCCAACGTCCTGACTTTC. As protein: CASSVMLSSGSGANVLTF. The V call is TRBV9, the J call TRBJ2-6; D is unclear. Trimming removed 1 base from V and 0 bases from J, with 14 bases in between. The length of the CDR3 is 18 residues. Looked up from germline, CDR1 is SGDLS and CDR2 is YYNGEE.

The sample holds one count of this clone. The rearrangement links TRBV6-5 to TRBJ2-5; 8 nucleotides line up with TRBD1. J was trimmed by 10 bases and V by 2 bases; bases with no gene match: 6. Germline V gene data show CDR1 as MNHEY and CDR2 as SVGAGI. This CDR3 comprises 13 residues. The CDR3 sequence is CASSYTRTGGQYF. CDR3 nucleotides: TGTGCCAGCAGTTACACCCGAACAGGGGGCCAGTACTTC.

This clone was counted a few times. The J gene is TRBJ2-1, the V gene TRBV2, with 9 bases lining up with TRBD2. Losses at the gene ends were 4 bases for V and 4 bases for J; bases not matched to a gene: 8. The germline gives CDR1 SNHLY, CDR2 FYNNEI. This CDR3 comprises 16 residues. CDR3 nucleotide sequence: TGTGCCAGCAGTGGTATGCGGCGGGGGGGGTACAATGAGCAGTTCTTC. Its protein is CASSGMRRGGYNEQFF. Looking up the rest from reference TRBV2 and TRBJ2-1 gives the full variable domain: EPEVTQTPSHQVTQMGQEVILRCVPISNHLYFYWYRQILGQKVEFLVSFYNNEISEKSEIFDDQFSVERPDGSNFTLKIRSTKLEDSAMYFCASSGMRRGGYNEQFFGPGTRLTVL.

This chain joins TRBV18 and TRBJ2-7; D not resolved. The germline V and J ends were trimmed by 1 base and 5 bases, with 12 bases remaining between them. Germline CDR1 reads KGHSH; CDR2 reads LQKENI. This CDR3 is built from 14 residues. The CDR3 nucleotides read TGTGCCAGCTCACCACGATCGGGTGGCGACGAGCAGTACTTC. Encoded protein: CASSPRSGGDEQYF.

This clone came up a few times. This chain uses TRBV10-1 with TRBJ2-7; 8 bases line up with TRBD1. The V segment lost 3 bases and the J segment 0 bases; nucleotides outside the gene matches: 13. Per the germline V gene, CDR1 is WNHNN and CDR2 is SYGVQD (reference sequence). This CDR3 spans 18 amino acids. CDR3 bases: TGCGCCAGCAGTGATTCTGGCTGGGGACAGGTGAGCTCCTACGAGCAGTACTTC. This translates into CASSDSGWGQVSSYEQYF.

The CDR3 DNA follows: TGTGCCAGCAGCTTATTTGCTAGCGGGGGATCGAACACCGGGGAGCTGTTTTTT. It is translated as CASSLFASGGSNTGELFF. V and J are TRBV7-9 and TRBJ2-2, with 10 positions matching TRBD2. The CDR3 runs 18 residues. The germline V gene has CDR1 SEHNR and CDR2 FQNEAQ (reference sequence). Unmatched junction bases numbered 6, after V lost 2 bases and J lost 0 bases.

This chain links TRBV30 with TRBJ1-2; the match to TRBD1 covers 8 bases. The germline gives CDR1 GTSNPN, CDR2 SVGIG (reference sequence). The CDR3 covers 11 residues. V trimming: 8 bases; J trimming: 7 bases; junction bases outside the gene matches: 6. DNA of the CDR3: TGTGCCGGACAGGGTATAGGTGGCTACACCTTC. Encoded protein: CAGQGIGGYTF.

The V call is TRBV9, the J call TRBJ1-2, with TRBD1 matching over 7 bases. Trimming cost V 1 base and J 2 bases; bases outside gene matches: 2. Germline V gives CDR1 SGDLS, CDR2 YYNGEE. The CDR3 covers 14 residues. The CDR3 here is CASSVQGQNYGYTF. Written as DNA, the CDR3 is TGTGCCAGCAGCGTACAGGGACAGAACTATGGCTACACCTTC.

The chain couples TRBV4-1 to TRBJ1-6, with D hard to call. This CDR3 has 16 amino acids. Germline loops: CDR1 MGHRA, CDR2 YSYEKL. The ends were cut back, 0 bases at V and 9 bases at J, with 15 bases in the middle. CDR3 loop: CASSQDLSGRSSPLHF. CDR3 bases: TGCGCCAGCAGCCAAGATTTGTCAGGCAGGTCTTCACCCCTCCACTTT.

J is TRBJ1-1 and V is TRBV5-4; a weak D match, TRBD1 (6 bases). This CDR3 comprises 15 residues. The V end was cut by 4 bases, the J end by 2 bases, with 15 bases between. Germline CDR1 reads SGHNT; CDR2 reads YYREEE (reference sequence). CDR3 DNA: TGTGCCAGCAGCATAAAAGGACAGTCCAACACTGAAGCTTTCTTT. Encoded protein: CASSIKGQSNTEAFF. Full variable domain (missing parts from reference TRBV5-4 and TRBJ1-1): ETGVTQSPTHLIKTRGQQVTLRCSSQSGHNTVSWYQQALGQGPQFIFQYYREEENGRGNFPPRFSGLQFPNYSSELNVNALELDDSALYLCASSIKGQSNTEAFFGQGTRLTVV.

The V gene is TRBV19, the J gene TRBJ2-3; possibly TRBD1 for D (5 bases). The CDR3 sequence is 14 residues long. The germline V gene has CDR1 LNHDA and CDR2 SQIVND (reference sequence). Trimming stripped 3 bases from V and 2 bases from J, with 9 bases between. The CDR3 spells CASSMGLDTDTQYF. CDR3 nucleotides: TGTGCCAGTAGTATGGGGCTTGACACAGATACGCAGTATTTT.

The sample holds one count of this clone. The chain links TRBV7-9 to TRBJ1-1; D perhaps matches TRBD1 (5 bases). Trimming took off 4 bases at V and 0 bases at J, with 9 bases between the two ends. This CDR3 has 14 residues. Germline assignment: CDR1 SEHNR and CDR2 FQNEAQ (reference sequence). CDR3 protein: CASSSGGVNTEAFF. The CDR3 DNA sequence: TGTGCCAGCAGCTCTGGGGGGGTGAACACTGAAGCTTTCTTT.

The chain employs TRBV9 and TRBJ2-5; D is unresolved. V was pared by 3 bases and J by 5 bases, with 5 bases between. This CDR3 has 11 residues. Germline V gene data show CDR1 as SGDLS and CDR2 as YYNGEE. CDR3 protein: CASSEEETQYF. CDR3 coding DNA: TGTGCCAGCAGCGAGGAGGAGACCCAGTACTTC.

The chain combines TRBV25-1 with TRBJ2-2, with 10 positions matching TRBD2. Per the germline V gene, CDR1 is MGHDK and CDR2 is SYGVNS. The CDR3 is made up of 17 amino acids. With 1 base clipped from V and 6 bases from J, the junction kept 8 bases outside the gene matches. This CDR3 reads CASSEWSGGANAGELFF. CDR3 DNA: TGTGCCAGCAGTGAATGGAGCGGGGGGGCAAATGCCGGGGAGCTGTTTTTT.

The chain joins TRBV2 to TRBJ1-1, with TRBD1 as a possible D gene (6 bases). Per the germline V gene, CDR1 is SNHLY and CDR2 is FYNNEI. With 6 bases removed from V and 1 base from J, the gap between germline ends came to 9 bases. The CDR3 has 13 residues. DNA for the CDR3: TGTGCCAGCAGCGAGGACAGGAACACTGAAGCTTTCTTT. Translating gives CASSEDRNTEAFF.

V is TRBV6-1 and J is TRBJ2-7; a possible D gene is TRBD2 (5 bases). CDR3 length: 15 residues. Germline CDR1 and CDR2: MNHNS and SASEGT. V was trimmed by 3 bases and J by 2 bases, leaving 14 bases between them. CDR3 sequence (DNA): TGTGCCAGCAGTGAGTCCCAACCCGGGGCCTACGAGCAGTACTTC. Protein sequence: CASSESQPGAYEQYF.

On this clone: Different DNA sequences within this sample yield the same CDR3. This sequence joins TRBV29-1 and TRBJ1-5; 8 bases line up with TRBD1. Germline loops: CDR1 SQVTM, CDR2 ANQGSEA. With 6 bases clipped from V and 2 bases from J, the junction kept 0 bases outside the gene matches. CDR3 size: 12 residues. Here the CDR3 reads CSVGQGNQPQHF. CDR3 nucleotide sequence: TGCAGCGTGGGACAGGGCAATCAGCCCCAGCATTTT.

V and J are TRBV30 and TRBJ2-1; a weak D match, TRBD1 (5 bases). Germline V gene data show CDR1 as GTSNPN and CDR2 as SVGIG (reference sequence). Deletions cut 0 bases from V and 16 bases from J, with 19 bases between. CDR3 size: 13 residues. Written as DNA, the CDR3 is TGTGCCTGGAGTGTCAATCCCAGGGATAGTAATTTCTTC. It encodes CAWSVNPRDSNFF.

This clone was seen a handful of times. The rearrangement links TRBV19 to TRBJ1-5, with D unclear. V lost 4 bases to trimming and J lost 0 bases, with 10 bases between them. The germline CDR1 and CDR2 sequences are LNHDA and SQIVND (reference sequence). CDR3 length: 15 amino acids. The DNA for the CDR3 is TGTGCCAGTAGTACGGGAGCCTATAGCAATCAGCCCCAGCATTTT. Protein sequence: CASSTGAYSNQPQHF.

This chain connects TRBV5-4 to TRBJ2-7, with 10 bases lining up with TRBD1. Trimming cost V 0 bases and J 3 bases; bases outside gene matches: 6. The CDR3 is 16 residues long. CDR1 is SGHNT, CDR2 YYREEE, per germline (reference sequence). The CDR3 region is CASSLGSGQGVYEQYF. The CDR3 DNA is TGTGCCAGCAGCTTGGGATCCGGACAGGGGGTCTACGAGCAGTACTTC. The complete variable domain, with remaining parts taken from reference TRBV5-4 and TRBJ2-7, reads ETGVTQSPTHLIKTRGQQVTLRCSSQSGHNTVSWYQQALGQGPQFIFQYYREEENGRGNFPPRFSGLQFPNYSSELNVNALELDDSALYLCASSLGSGQGVYEQYFGPGTRLTVT.

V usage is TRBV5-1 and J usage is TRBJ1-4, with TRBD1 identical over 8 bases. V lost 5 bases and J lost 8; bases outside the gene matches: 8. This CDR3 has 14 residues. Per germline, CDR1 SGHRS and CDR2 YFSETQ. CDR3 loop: CASRETGDGEKLFF. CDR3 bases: TGCGCCAGCAGGGAGACAGGGGATGGCGAAAAACTGTTTTTT.

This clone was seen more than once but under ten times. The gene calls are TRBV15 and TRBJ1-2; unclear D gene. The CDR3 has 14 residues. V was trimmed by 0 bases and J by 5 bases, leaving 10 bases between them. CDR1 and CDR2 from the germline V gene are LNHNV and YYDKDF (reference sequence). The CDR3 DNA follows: TGTGCCACCAGCAGAGAGTTACAGTTATATGGCTACACCTTC. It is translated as CATSRELQLYGYTF.